This TCR beta chain was captured by sequencing in a study of cytomegalovirus exposure and HLA in healthy donors. Comment on this clone: Its specificity is unknown.

Study outcomes and limitations: A few CMV-associated chains were confirmed in vitro to be specific for CMV antigens. Reports credit the classifier with highly specific, highly sensitive diagnosis of cytomegalovirus status. 150 to 200 TCR beta chains were listed as cytomegalovirus-associated.

The donors formed part of the approximately 130-subject validation cohort, distinct from the approximately 640-subject first cohort. The repertoire was sequenced with immunoSEQ multiplex PCR; TCRdb's copy has only in-frame clones and lacks some. This table holds approximately 54,000 clones, 89% found once. This clonotype was obtained from a woman in her late teens or twenties in good health and CMV-seropositive. The sequenced sample consisted of PBMCs.

In DNA, the CDR3 is TGTGCCAGCAGTGGCCACAGGGGGACGAACAACTATGGCTACACCTTC. This translates into CASSGHRGTNNYGYTF. The chain links TRBV25-1 to TRBJ1-2; 8 bases line up with TRBD1. Trimming took 4 bases from V and 2 from J; bases not matched to a gene: 9. CDR3 length: 16 amino acids. Germline-derived CDR1 and CDR2 are MGHDK and SYGVNS.